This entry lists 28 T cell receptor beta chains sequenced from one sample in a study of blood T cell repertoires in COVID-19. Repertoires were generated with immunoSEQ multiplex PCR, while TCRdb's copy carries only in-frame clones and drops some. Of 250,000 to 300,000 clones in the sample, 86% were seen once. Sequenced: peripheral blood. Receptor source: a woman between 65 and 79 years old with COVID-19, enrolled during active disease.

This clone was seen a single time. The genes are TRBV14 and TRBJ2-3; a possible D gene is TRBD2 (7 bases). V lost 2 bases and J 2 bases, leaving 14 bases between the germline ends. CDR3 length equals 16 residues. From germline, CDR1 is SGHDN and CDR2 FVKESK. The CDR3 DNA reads TGTGCCAGCAGCCAATACTTGGCGGGGGCCACAGATACGCAGTATTTT. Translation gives CASSQYLAGATDTQYF.

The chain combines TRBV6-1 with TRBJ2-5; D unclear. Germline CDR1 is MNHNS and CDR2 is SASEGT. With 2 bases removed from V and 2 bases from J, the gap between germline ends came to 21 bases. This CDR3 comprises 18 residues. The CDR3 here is CASSELNFMAAYQETQYF. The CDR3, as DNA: TGTGCCAGCAGTGAATTAAATTTTATGGCGGCCTATCAAGAGACCCAGTACTTC.

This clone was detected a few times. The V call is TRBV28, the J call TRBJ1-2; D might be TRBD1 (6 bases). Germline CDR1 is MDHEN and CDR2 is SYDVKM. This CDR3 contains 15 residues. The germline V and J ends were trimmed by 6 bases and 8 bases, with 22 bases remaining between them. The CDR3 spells CASRYATQGRQGYTF. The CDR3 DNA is TGTGCCAGCAGGTACGCGACCCAGGGGCGGCAAGGCTACACCTTC.

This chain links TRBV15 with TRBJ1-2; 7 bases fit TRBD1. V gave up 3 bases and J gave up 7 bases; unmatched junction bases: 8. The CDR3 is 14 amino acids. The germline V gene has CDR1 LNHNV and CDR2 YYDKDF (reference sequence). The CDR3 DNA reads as TGTGCCACCAGCAGGCCGGGACAGCTTTCTGGCTACACCTTC. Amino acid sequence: CATSRPGQLSGYTF.

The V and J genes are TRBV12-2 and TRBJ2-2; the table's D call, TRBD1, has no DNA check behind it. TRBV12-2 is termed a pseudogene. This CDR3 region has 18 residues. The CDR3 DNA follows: TGTGCAAGTCGCTTACCCCCAGGAGGCGCAGGGGGAACCGGGGAGCTGTTTTTT. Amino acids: CASRLPPGGAGGTGELFF.

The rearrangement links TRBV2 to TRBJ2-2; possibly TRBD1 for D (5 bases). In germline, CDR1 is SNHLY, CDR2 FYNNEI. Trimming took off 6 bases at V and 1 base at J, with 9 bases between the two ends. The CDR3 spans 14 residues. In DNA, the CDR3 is TGTGCCAGCAGGCCAGACAGGAACACCGGGGAGCTGTTTTTT. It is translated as CASRPDRNTGELFF.

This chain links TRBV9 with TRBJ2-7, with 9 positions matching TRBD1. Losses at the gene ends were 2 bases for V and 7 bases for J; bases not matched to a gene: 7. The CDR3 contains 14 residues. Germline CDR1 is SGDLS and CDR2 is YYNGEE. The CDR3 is CASSVGQGSLEQYF. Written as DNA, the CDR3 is TGTGCCAGCAGCGTGGGACAGGGTTCTTTGGAGCAGTACTTC.

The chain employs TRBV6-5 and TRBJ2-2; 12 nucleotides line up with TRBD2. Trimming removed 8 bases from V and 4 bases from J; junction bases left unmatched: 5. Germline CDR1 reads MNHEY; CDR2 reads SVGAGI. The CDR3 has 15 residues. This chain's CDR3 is CASGRTSGVTGELFF. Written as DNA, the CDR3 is TGTGCCAGCGGACGGACTAGCGGGGTCACCGGGGAGCTGTTTTTT.

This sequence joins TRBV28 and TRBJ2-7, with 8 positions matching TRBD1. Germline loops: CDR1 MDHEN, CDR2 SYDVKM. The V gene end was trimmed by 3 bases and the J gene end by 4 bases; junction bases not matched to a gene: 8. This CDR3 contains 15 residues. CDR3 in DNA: TGTGCCAGCAGTTTGCCGGACAGGGCGATTTACGAGCAGTACTTC. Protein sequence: CASSLPDRAIYEQYF.

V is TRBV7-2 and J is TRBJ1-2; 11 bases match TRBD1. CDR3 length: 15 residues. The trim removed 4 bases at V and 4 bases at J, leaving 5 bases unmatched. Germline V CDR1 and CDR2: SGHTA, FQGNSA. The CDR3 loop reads CASSSDRGRGYGYTF. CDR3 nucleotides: TGTGCCAGCAGCTCGGACAGGGGGCGGGGCTATGGCTACACCTTC.

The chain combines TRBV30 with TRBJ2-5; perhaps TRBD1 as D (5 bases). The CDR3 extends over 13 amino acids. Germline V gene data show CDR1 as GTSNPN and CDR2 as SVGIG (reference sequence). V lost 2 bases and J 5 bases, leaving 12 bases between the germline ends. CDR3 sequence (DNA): TGTGCCTGGAGTACCAGGGATTGGGAGACCCAGTACTTC. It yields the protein CAWSTRDWETQYF.

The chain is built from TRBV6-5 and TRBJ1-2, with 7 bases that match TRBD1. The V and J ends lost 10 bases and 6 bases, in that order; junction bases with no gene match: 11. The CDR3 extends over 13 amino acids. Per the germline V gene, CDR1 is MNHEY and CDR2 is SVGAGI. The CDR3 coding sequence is TGTGCCACCAAGAAACAGGGGAAGGATGGCTACACCTTC. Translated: CATKKQGKDGYTF.

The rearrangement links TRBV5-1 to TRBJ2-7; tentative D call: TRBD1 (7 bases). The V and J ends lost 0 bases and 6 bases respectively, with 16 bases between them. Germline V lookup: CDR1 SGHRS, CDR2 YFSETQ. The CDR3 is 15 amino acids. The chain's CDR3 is CASSLAPGGSGEQYF. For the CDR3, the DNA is TGCGCCAGCAGCTTGGCCCCAGGGGGGTCTGGCGAGCAGTACTTC. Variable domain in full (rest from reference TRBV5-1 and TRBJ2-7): KAGVTQTPRYLIKTRGQQVTLSCSPISGHRSVSWYQQTPGQGLQFLFEYFSETQRNKGNFPGRFSGRQFSNSRSEMNVSTLELGDSALYLCASSLAPGGSGEQYFGPGTRLTVT.

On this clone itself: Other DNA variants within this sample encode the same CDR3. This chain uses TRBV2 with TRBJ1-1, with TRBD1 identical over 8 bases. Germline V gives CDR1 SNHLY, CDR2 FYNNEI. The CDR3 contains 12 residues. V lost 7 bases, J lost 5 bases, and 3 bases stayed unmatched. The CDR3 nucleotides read TGTGCCAGCACCACAGGGGGAACTGAAGCTTTCTTT. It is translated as CASTTGGTEAFF. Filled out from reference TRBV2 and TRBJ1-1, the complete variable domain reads EPEVTQTPSHQVTQMGQEVILRCVPISNHLYFYWYRQILGQKVEFLVSFYNNEISEKSEIFDDQFSVERPDGSNFTLKIRSTKLEDSAMYFCASTTGGTEAFFGQGTRLTVV.

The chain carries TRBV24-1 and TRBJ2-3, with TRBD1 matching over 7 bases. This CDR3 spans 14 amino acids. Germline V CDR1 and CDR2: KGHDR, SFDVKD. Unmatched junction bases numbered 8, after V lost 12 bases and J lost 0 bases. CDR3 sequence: CAVGDSSSTDTQYF. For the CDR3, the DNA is TGTGCCGTGGGGGACAGCTCTAGCACAGATACGCAGTATTTT.

The CDR3 nucleotides read TGTGCCAGCAGTTACTCTTACGGGCAGCCCCAGCATTTT. This sequence encodes CASSYSYGQPQHF. The chain carries TRBV6-5 and TRBJ1-5; no reliable D call. CDR1 is MNHEY, CDR2 SVGAGI, per germline. The CDR3 is 13 residues long. V was cut by 0 bases and J by 7 bases, with 7 bases left in between.

The CDR3 reads CASNSEGSGYTF. The DNA of the CDR3 is TGTGCCAGCAATTCGGAGGGCTCTGGCTACACCTTC. This chain uses TRBV2 with TRBJ1-2; D remains ambiguous. Germline-derived CDR1 and CDR2 are SNHLY and FYNNEI. CDR3 size: 12 residues. V was cut by 7 bases and J by 7 bases, with 13 bases left in between.

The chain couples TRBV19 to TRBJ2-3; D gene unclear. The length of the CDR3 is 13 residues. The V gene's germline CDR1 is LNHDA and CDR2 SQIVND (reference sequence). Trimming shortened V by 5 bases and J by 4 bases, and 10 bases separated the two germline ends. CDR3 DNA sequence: TGTGCCAGTAGTCTGAACCGGGCAGATACGCAGTATTTT. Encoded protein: CASSLNRADTQYF. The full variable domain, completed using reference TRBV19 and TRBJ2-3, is DGGITQSPKYLFRKEGQNVTLSCEQNLNHDAMYWYRQDPGQGLRLIYYSQIVNDFQKGDIAEGYSVSREKKESFPLTVTSAQKNPTAFYLCASSLNRADTQYFGPGTRLTVL.

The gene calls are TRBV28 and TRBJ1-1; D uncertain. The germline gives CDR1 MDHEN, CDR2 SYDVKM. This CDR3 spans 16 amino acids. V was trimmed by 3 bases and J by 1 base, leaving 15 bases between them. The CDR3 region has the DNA TGTGCCAGCAGTTTCTCCCCCCGGAGGGAGAACACTGAAGCTTTCTTT. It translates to CASSFSPRRENTEAFF. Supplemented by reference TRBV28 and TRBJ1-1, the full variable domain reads DVKVTQSSRYLVKRTGEKVFLECVQDMDHENMFWYRQDPGLGLRLIYFSYDVKMKEKGDIPEGYSVSREKKERFSLILESASTNQTSMYLCASSFSPRRENTEAFFGQGTRLTVV.

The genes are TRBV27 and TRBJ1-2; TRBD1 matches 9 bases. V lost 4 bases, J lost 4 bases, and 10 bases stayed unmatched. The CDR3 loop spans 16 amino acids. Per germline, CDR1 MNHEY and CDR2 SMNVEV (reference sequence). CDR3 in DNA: TGTGCCAGCAGTTCGGACAGGGGCGCCCGAAGCTATGGCTACACCTTC. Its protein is CASSSDRGARSYGYTF.

CDR3 amino acids: CASGLVSSGNTEAFF. CDR3 nucleotides: TGTGCTAGTGGTTTGGTAAGCTCCGGGAACACTGAAGCTTTCTTT. The chain couples TRBV12-5 to TRBJ1-1; D call uncertain. CDR3 size: 15 residues. Trimming pared 0 bases from V and 1 base from J, leaving 9 bases between. Per germline, CDR1 LGHNT and CDR2 FRNRAP.

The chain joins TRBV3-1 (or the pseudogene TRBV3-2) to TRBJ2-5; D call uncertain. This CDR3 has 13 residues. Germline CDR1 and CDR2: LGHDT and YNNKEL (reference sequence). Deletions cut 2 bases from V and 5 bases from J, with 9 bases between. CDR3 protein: CASSQLLVETQYF. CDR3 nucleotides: TGTGCCAGCAGCCAACTGCTAGTGGAGACCCAGTACTTC.

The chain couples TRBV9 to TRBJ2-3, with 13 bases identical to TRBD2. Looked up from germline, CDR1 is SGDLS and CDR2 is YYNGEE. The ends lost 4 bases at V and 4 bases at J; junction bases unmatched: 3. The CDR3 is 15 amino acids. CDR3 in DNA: TGTGCCAGCAGCTCAACTAGCGGGGGGGCAGATACGCAGTATTTT. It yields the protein CASSSTSGGADTQYF.

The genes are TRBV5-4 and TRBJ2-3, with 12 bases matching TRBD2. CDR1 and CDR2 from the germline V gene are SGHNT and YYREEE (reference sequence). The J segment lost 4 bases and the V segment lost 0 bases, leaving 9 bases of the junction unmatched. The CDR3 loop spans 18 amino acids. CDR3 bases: TGTGCCAGCAGCTTGGAGGGACTAGCGGGCTCCTCGGCAGATACGCAGTATTTT. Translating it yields CASSLEGLAGSSADTQYF.

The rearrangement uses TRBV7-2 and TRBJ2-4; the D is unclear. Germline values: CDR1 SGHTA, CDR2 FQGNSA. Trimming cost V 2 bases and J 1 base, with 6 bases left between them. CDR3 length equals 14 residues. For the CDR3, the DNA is TGTGCCAGCAGCTTAAACGCGGCCAAAAACATTCAGTACTTC. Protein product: CASSLNAAKNIQYF.

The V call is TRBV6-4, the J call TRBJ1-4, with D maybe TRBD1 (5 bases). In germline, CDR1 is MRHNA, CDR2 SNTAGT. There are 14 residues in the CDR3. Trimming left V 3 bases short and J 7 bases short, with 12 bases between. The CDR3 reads CASSEWGGSEKLFF. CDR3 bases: TGTGCCAGCAGTGAGTGGGGGGGGAGTGAAAAACTGTTTTTT.

The CDR3 sequence: CASSTGDFSTDTQYF. DNA for the CDR3: TGTGCCAGCAGCACAGGCGACTTTAGCACAGATACGCAGTATTTT. The chain uses TRBV13 and TRBJ2-3, with D perhaps TRBD1 (5 bases). CDR1 is PRHDT and CDR2 is FYEKMQ in the germline V gene (reference sequence). The CDR3 is 15 residues long. Trimming stripped 5 bases from V and 0 bases from J, with 12 bases between. Complete variable domain (other parts from reference TRBV13 and TRBJ2-3): AAGVIQSPRHLIKEKRETATLKCYPIPRHDTVYWYQQGPGQDPQFLISFYEKMQSDKGSIPDRFSAQQFSDYHSELNMSSLELGDSALYFCASSTGDFSTDTQYFGPGTRLTVL.

CDR3 sequence: CASSSSGTATFSGNTIYF. The CDR3 coding sequence is TGCGCCAGCAGCTCGTCCGGGACAGCTACTTTCTCTGGAAACACCATATATTTT. This chain links TRBV5-1 with TRBJ1-3; the match to TRBD1 covers 7 bases. This CDR3 has 18 amino acids. J lost 0 bases, V lost 3 bases, and 12 bases had no gene match. The germline gives CDR1 SGHRS, CDR2 YFSETQ.